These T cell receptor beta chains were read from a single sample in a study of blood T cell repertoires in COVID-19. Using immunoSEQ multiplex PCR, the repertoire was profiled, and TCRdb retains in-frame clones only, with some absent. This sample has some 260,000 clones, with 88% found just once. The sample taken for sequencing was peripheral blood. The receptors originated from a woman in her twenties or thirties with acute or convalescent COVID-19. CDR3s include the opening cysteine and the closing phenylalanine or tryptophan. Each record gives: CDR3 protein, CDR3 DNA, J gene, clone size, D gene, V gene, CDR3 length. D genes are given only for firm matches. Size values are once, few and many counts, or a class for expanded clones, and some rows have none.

CAISEGSGFSSPDTQYF TGTGCCATCAGTGAGGGGTCGGGGTTTTCTTCCCCAGATACGCAGTATTTT TRBJ2-3 . . TRBV10-3 17
CSVRTGEEQYF TGCAGCGTCCGGACAGGGGAAGAGCAGTACTTC TRBJ2-7 . TRBD1 TRBV29-1 11
CASSQDSQAAADSYNEQFF TGCGCCAGCAGCCAAGATTCTCAAGCAGCGGCTGATTCCTACAATGAGCAGTTCTTC TRBJ2-1 . . TRBV4-1 19
CASSDRGLKDTEAFF TGTGCCAGTAGTGACCGGGGTCTGAAGGACACTGAAGCTTTCTTT TRBJ1-1 few . TRBV19 15
CASSDSGLLNGYTF TGTGCCAGCAGTGATTCCGGACTTCTGAATGGCTACACCTTC TRBJ1-2 once . TRBV6-1 14
CSVKDRRNTEAFF TGCAGCGTGAAGGACAGGAGGAACACTGAAGCTTTCTTT TRBJ1-1 . TRBD1 TRBV29-1 13
CASSLTSGVVGTEAFF TGTGCCAGCAGTCTCACGTCGGGGGTGGTGGGCACTGAAGCTTTCTTT TRBJ1-1 once . TRBV6-6 16
CASSLGGGSNQPQHF TGTGCCAGCAGCTTGGGGGGTGGGAGCAATCAGCCCCAGCATTTT TRBJ1-5 few . TRBV7-9 15
CASVGGREETQYF TGTGCTAGTGTAGGGGGCCGGGAAGAGACCCAGTACTTC TRBJ2-5 once TRBD1 TRBV12-5 13
CASSGTSGSYEQYF TGCGCCAGCAGCGGGACTAGCGGGTCCTACGAGCAGTACTTC TRBJ2-7 . TRBD2 TRBV5-1 14
CASSLAMTGRGTEAFF TGTGCCAGCAGCTTAGCGATGACAGGGCGTGGCACTGAAGCTTTCTTT TRBJ1-1 once TRBD1 TRBV11-1 16
CASSRGASGRLGTDTQYF TGTGCCAGCAGCCGGGGGGCTAGCGGGAGGCTCGGCACAGATACGCAGTATTTT TRBJ2-3 once TRBD2 TRBV5-4 18
CSATADTQYF TGCAGCGCGACAGCCGATACGCAGTATTTT TRBJ2-3 . . TRBV29-1 10
CASSDREPDEQFF TGTGCCAGCAGTGACCGGGAGCCTGATGAGCAGTTCTTC TRBJ2-1 . . TRBV27 13
CAWMQEDGYTF TGTGCCTGGATGCAAGAGGATGGCTACACCTTC TRBJ1-2 . . TRBV30 11
CASSIGGGISEQYF TGTGCCAGTAGTATCGGAGGGGGCATCTCCGAGCAGTACTTC TRBJ2-7 . . TRBV19 14
CASSSMTSGKVGDTQYF TGTGCCAGCAGCTCTATGACTAGCGGCAAAGTAGGAGATACGCAGTATTTT TRBJ2-3 . TRBD2 TRBV11-2 17
CAWSVLGGSQETQYF TGTGCCTGGAGTGTACTGGGGGGATCCCAAGAGACCCAGTACTTC TRBJ2-5 . . TRBV30 15
CASSSGWGGSNQPQHF TGTGCCAGCAGTAGTGGCTGGGGGGGAAGCAATCAGCCCCAGCATTTT TRBJ1-5 . . TRBV6-2/TRBV6-3 16
CSVHKMGQGAAGAYEQYF TGCAGCGTTCACAAGATGGGACAGGGGGCCGCTGGCGCCTACGAGCAGTACTTC TRBJ2-7 few TRBD1 TRBV29-1 18
CASSSYVAGTYEQYF TGTGCCAGCAGCTCCTACGTAGCGGGGACCTACGAGCAGTACTTC TRBJ2-7 . TRBD2 TRBV7-2 15
CASSPAGRWTEAFF TGTGCCAGTAGCCCAGCGGGCCGGTGGACTGAAGCTTTCTTT TRBJ1-1 . . TRBV19 14
CASSIRVATSTDTQYF TGTGCCAGCAGCATCCGGGTAGCGACTAGCACAGATACGCAGTATTTT TRBJ2-3 . . TRBV3-1/TRBV3-2 16
CASIYGQERYQPQHF TGTGCCAGCATCTACGGACAGGAACGATATCAGCCCCAGCATTTT TRBJ1-5 . TRBD1 TRBV6-5 15
CASTRATYEQYF TGTGCCAGCACCAGGGCCACCTACGAGCAGTACTTC TRBJ2-7 . . TRBV2 12
CASSLDRLASNEQFF TGTGCCAGCAGCTTAGATCGTCTAGCCTCCAATGAGCAGTTCTTC TRBJ2-1 . . TRBV7-2 15
CSVTGPEAFF TGCAGCGTGACAGGGCCTGAAGCTTTCTTT TRBJ1-1 . TRBD1 TRBV29-1 10